This T cell receptor (beta chain) was recorded in a study of control samples from healthy donors and cancer patients. Assay: immunoSEQ multiplex PCR; the TCRdb copy retains only in-frame clones and omits some. The profile covers around 82,000 clones, with 70% to 90% appearing a single time and around 18% taken by the ten largest. The CDR3 consists of 13 residues. This sequence was found in a man in his forties or fifties in good health. The specimen was blood. V gene TRBV21-1 combines with J gene TRBJ1-1. TRBV21-1 is recorded as a pseudogene. CDR3 protein: CASSAHREAEAFF. CDR3 bases: TGTGCCAGCAGCGCACACAGGGAGGCTGAAGCTTTCTTT.